Below, 9 T cell receptor beta chains from the same sample are listed, as sequenced in a study of beta chain features in type 1 diabetes. The isolated RNA, all of it, was reverse transcribed, so expressed TCRB transcripts were what got sequenced. Assay: immunoSEQ multiplex PCR; the TCRdb copy retains only in-frame clones and omits some. Here the sample spans almost 350,000 clones, approximately 8% being singletons. Sequencing was done on a sample of central memory CD4+ T cells from blood. The receptors shown here come from a woman aged 18-35 years in good health.

The V and J genes are TRBV18 and TRBJ2-5; maybe TRBD1 (5 bases). The CDR3 extends over 11 amino acids. Germline V CDR1 and CDR2: KGHSH, LQKENI. With 3 bases removed from V and 10 bases from J, the gap between germline ends came to 9 bases. The CDR3 reads CASSPDRIQYF. CDR3 coding DNA: TGTGCCAGCTCACCTGACAGAATCCAGTACTTC.

This clone came up many times. The J gene is TRBJ2-7, the V gene TRBV29-1; D not resolved. This CDR3 spans 12 amino acids. The V end was cut by 5 bases, the J end by 0 bases, with 8 bases between. CDR1 and CDR2 (germline): SQVTM, ANQGSEA. The CDR3 DNA reads TGCAGCGTTACACCGAGCTCCTACGAGCAGTACTTC. Amino acid sequence: CSVTPSSYEQYF.

This clone was recorded a few times. The rearrangement links TRBV9 to TRBJ2-1; TRBD2 agrees at 13 bases. The germline gives CDR1 SGDLS, CDR2 YYNGEE. V shed 2 bases and J 7 bases; nucleotides not matched to a gene: 6. CDR3 length: 16 amino acids. CDR3 protein: CASSVGLAGPLNEQFF. DNA for the CDR3: TGTGCCAGCAGCGTGGGACTAGCGGGGCCTTTGAATGAGCAGTTCTTC. The variable domain in full, with the rest retrieved from reference TRBV9 and TRBJ2-1, is DSGVTQTPKHLITATGQRVTLRCSPRSGDLSVYWYQQSLDQGLQFLIQYYNGEERAKGNILERFSAQQFPDLHSELNLSSLELGDSALYFCASSVGLAGPLNEQFFGPGTRLTVL.

The CDR3 here is CASSVASGELFF. DNA for the CDR3: TGTGCCAGCAGTGTAGCGTCCGGGGAGCTGTTTTTT. This chain joins TRBV28 and TRBJ2-2; D is possibly TRBD2 (5 bases). With 5 bases removed from V and 6 bases from J, the gap between germline ends came to 7 bases. The length of the CDR3 is 12 residues. CDR1 MDHEN and CDR2 SYDVKM come from the germline V gene.

The chain couples TRBV6-5 to TRBJ2-5; the D gene is possibly TRBD2 (5 bases). Germline CDR1 reads MNHEY; CDR2 reads SVGAGI. The CDR3 loop spans 13 amino acids. Trimming stripped 6 bases from V and 7 bases from J, with 15 bases between. The CDR3 reads CASSRDNSGTQYF. CDR3 DNA sequence: TGTGCCAGCAGCCGAGACAACAGCGGGACCCAGTACTTC.

This rearrangement joins TRBV28 to TRBJ1-1, with D tentatively TRBD1 (5 bases). V was trimmed by 5 bases and J by 6 bases, leaving 16 bases between them. This CDR3 comprises 14 residues. CDR1 and CDR2 from the germline V gene are MDHEN and SYDVKM. The CDR3 DNA reads as TGTGCCAGCAGTCCCTCGGGGGGGATCGCTGAAGCTTTCTTT. Residues: CASSPSGGIAEAFF.

This clone was observed a few times. The CDR3 loop reads CASSRDPLKVGGELFF. The CDR3 nucleotides are TGCGCCAGCAGTCGAGACCCACTAAAGGTGGGCGGGGAGCTGTTTTTT. The chain links TRBV5-1 to TRBJ2-2; D remains ambiguous. The V gene's germline CDR1 is SGHRS and CDR2 YFSETQ. V shed 5 bases and J shed 7 bases, with 21 bases lying between them. CDR3 length equals 16 residues.

The table lists this clone with a few counts. The genes are TRBV4-1 and TRBJ2-3; D uncertain. Germline CDR1 reads MGHRA; CDR2 reads YSYEKL. CDR3 length: 15 amino acids. V shed 0 bases and J shed 4 bases, with 11 bases lying between them. CDR3 protein: CASSQDGGSADTQYF. Here the CDR3 DNA reads TGCGCCAGCAGCCAAGATGGCGGCTCCGCAGATACGCAGTATTTT.

This clone was seen only a few times. The J gene is TRBJ2-3, the V gene TRBV11-3; 8 nucleotides agree with TRBD2. Germline loops: CDR1 SGHNT, CDR2 YENEEA. This CDR3 spans 15 amino acids. Unmatched junction bases numbered 8, after V lost 3 bases and J lost 6 bases. CDR3 bases: TGTGCCAGCAGCTTCGGGACTAGATTTTCGGATACGCAGTATTTT. Protein sequence: CASSFGTRFSDTQYF.